Listed below are T cell receptor beta chains from one sample, sequenced in a study of T-cell reconstitution after alpha-beta-depleted transplantation in children. TCRdb redid the calling of the PCR reads with MiXCR, one entry per CDR3 protein. The data hold some 100,000 distinct CDR3 sequences, with less than 20% observed a single time. The material was PBMCs, mostly from graft donor cells, obtained 180 days after TCRalphabeta/CD19-depleted stem cell transplant. These TCRs come from a male patient aged 2-9 years who had a stem cell transplant for acute lymphoblastic leukemia, so the T cells may come from the graft donor. Each CDR3 is given with its conserved first and last residue. The D gene is left open where the match is weak. Clone size is shown for a subset of rows, as once, few, many or a class of expanded clone.

V gene	D gene	clone size	J gene	CDR3 protein	CDR3 DNA
TRBV3-1	-	few	TRBJ1-2	CASSQVAANYGYTF	TGTGCCAGCAGCCAAGTGGCGGCTAACTATGGCTACACCTTC
TRBV10-3	-	-	TRBJ2-7	CAISESVRGANEQYF	TGTGCCATCAGTGAGTCTGTCAGGGGAGCGAACGAGCAGTACTTC
TRBV5-1	-	many	TRBJ2-7	CASSSGQRDEQYF	TGCGCCAGCAGCTCGGGACAAAGGGACGAGCAGTACTTC
TRBV7-2	TRBD2	few	TRBJ2-7	CASSSAGGATYEQYF	TGTGCCAGCAGCTCCGCGGGGGGGGCTACCTACGAGCAGTACTTC
TRBV9	TRBD1	few	TRBJ2-7	CASSTWDRGPLYEQYF	TGTGCCAGCAGCACCTGGGACAGGGGGCCCCTCTACGAGCAGTACTTC
TRBV5-5	-	-	TRBJ2-1	CASSLAGRWNNEQFF	TGTGCCAGCAGCTTGGCGGGGCGGTGGAACAATGAGCAGTTCTTC
TRBV12-3/TRBV12-4	-	-	TRBJ1-5	CASSSVSAGSTYSNQPQHF	TGTGCCAGCAGTTCTGTTAGCGCAGGGTCAACCTATAGCAATCAGCCCCAGCATTTT
TRBV7-9	TRBD1	few	TRBJ1-6	CASSSGTGVHSPLHF	TGTGCCAGCAGCTCCGGGACAGGGGTTCACTCACCCCTCCACTTT
TRBV7-3	-	-	TRBJ2-4	CASSPKGVGGNIQYF	TGTGCCAGCAGTCCAAAGGGGGTAGGGGGAAACATTCAGTACTTC
TRBV7-8	TRBD2	many	TRBJ2-7	CASSLRCGGARVPCYEQYF	TGTGCCAGCAGCTTAAGGTGCGGGGGGGCCAGGGTGCCATGCTACGAGCAGTACTTC
TRBV20-1	-	-	TRBJ1-2	CSARDSTAYGYTF	TGCAGTGCTAGAGATAGTACGGCCTATGGCTACACCTTC
TRBV24-1	-	many	TRBJ2-5	CATSDLWETQYF	TGTGCCACCAGTGATTTGTGGGAGACCCAGTACTTC
TRBV5-4	TRBD2	once	TRBJ2-2	CASSLMGTSGRANTGELFF	TGTGCCAGCAGCTTGATGGGCACTAGCGGGAGGGCCAACACCGGGGAGCTGTTTTTT
TRBV6-2/TRBV6-3	-	-	TRBJ2-3	CASSYGPPAPDYF	TGTGCCAGCAGTTACGGGCCCCCCGCCCCCGACTATTTT
TRBV2	-	-	TRBJ2-7	CASSEVRQGGYEQYF	TGTGCCAGCAGTGAAGTCAGGCAGGGGGGCTACGAGCAGTACTTC
TRBV5-6	-	-	TRBJ2-3	CASSLPGRGATDTQYF	TGTGCCAGCAGCTTGCCGGGTCGCGGGGCCACAGATACGCAGTATTTT